The 20 T cell receptor beta chains listed next were all sequenced from one sample in a study of response to subunit inactivated influenza vaccine. TCRdb reprocessed the RT-PCR reads via MiXCR and lists one record per CDR3 protein. Of 500,000 or so distinct CDR3 sequences in the sample, approximately 16% were seen once. Sample: CD4+ T cells sorted from PBMCs, taken about 24 months after vaccination. The receptors come from a man between 50 and 75 years old who received an inactivated influenza vaccine.

The V call is TRBV4-1, the J call TRBJ2-7, with D perhaps matching TRBD2 (6 bases). The CDR3 consists of 13 residues. Trimming removed 0 bases from V and 3 bases from J, with 6 bases in between. CDR1 and CDR2 from the germline V gene are MGHRA and YSYEKL. The CDR3 DNA follows: TGCGCCAGCAGCCAAGAGCGGGACTACGAGCAGTACTTC. It is translated as CASSQERDYEQYF.

This clonotype was recorded a few times. The gene calls are TRBV6-1 and TRBJ1-4, with D uncertain. This CDR3 is 13 amino acids long. Trimming cost V 9 bases and J 0 bases, with 8 bases left between them. Germline V gene lookup returns CDR1 MNHNS and CDR2 SASEGT. The CDR3 reads CASRRSTNEKLFF. The CDR3 DNA reads as TGTGCCAGTAGAAGATCAACTAATGAAAAACTGTTTTTT.

The V and J genes are TRBV5-1 and TRBJ2-7; possible D gene TRBD2, 7 bases. V dropped 1 base and J dropped 3 bases, with 11 bases sitting between them. CDR1 and CDR2 from the germline V gene are SGHRS and YFSETQ. This CDR3 is built from 14 residues. CDR3 sequence: CASSLRGGGYEQYF. The CDR3 nucleotides are TGCGCCAGCAGCTTGAGGGGGGGCGGCTACGAGCAGTACTTC.

CDR3 residues: CASSLPGMYNEQFF. The CDR3 DNA sequence: TGTGCCAGCAGCCTCCCGGGCATGTACAATGAGCAGTTCTTC. The V gene is TRBV9, the J gene TRBJ2-1, with D uncertain. This CDR3 spans 14 amino acids. Germline assignment: CDR1 SGDLS and CDR2 YYNGEE. The V end lost 4 bases, the J end lost 4 bases, and 12 bases lay between the germline ends.

The chain has TRBV7-9 and TRBJ2-3, with TRBD1 as a possible D gene (5 bases). Germline CDR1 reads SEHNR; CDR2 reads FQNEAQ (reference sequence). V lost 1 base and J 5 bases, leaving 10 bases between the germline ends. This CDR3 comprises 14 residues. The CDR3 protein is CASSLVGARDTQYF. The CDR3 nucleotides are TGTGCCAGCAGCTTAGTAGGGGCTCGAGATACGCAGTATTTT.

The CDR3 sequence: CASSQVLGRITLHF. CDR3 nucleotide sequence: TGCGCCAGCAGCCAAGTTCTAGGGCGGATTACCCTCCACTTT. The genes are TRBV4-1 and TRBJ1-6; no clear D. CDR1 MGHRA and CDR2 YSYEKL come from the germline V gene. The CDR3 covers 14 residues. V was pared by 1 base and J by 14 bases, with 15 bases between.

The chain is built from TRBV10-3 and TRBJ2-1; D gene unclear. The germline V and J ends were trimmed by 3 bases and 3 bases, with 3 bases remaining between them. This CDR3 contains 12 residues. The germline V gene encodes CDR1 ENHRY and CDR2 SYGVKD. This chain's CDR3 is CAISDDYNEQFF. The DNA for the CDR3 is TGTGCCATCAGTGACGACTACAATGAGCAGTTCTTC.

This clonotype was detected a few times. The chain links TRBV13 to TRBJ2-5; D is undetermined. CDR1 and CDR2 (germline): PRHDT, FYEKMQ (reference sequence). CDR3 size: 13 residues. Between the trimmed V and J ends, which lost 4 bases and 5 bases, there was a span of 11 bases. The CDR3 spells CASSSLLRETQYF. CDR3 nucleotide sequence: TGTGCCAGCAGCTCCCTCCTTAGGGAGACCCAGTACTTC.

This sequence joins TRBV4-2 and TRBJ1-5; 7 bases are shared with TRBD1. CDR1 LGHNA and CDR2 YNFKEQ come from the germline V gene. After removal of 1 base from V and 4 bases from J, the junction contained 4 bases not matched to a gene. The CDR3 has 15 amino acids. CDR3 region: CASSQVTGANQPQHF. The CDR3 DNA sequence: TGTGCCAGCAGCCAAGTAACAGGGGCAAATCAGCCCCAGCATTTT.

This sequence joins TRBV24-1 and TRBJ2-2, with D possibly called TRBD1 or TRBD2 (6 bases each). Germline CDR1 KGHDR, CDR2 SFDVKD. Trimming removed 3 bases from V and 1 base from J, with 11 bases in between. The CDR3 loop spans 16 amino acids. CDR3 sequence (DNA): TGTGCCACCAGTGATCCCGGGGGCTTGAACACCGGGGAGCTGTTTTTT. It specifies CATSDPGGLNTGELFF.

The J gene is TRBJ1-2, the V gene TRBV27; the D is unclear. Germline assignment: CDR1 MNHEY and CDR2 SMNVEV (reference sequence). Trimming stripped 3 bases from V and 4 bases from J, with 15 bases between. The CDR3 has 15 amino acids. The CDR3 DNA follows: TGTGCCAGCAGTTTTTCGGCGGGCTCCCTCTATGGCTACACCTTC. It yields the protein CASSFSAGSLYGYTF.

This clonotype came up a few times. The V and J genes are TRBV6-1 and TRBJ1-1, with 8 bases aligning to TRBD1. With 2 bases clipped from V and 0 bases from J, the junction kept 8 bases outside the gene matches. Germline V gives CDR1 MNHNS, CDR2 SASEGT. The CDR3 spans 17 residues. The CDR3, as DNA: TGTGCCAGCAGTGAAAGACAGGGGCGGAATGTGAACACTGAAGCTTTCTTT. Translated, it gives CASSERQGRNVNTEAFF.

This clonotype was observed a few times. The chain is built from TRBV3-1 and TRBJ1-1; TRBD1 is a possible D gene (5 bases). The germline V gene has CDR1 LGHDT and CDR2 YNNKEL (reference sequence). Trimming removed 3 bases at V and 6 bases at J, with 17 bases between. The CDR3 spans 15 residues. CDR3 region: CASSHPLTAGAEAFF. Written as DNA, the CDR3 is TGTGCCAGCAGCCACCCCCTAACGGCGGGGGCTGAAGCTTTCTTT.

The table lists this clonotype with many counts. The V call is TRBV27, the J call TRBJ2-6, with TRBD1 as a possible D gene (6 bases). Germline V CDR1 and CDR2: MNHEY, SMNVEV (reference sequence). Trimming removed 3 bases from V and 4 bases from J, with 19 bases in between. The CDR3 is made up of 18 amino acids. This chain's CDR3 is CASSLLDFRGSGANVLTF. CDR3 nucleotide sequence: TGTGCCAGCAGTTTGCTCGACTTCAGGGGTTCAGGGGCCAACGTCCTGACTTTC.

The CDR3 is CASSMDSTDTYGYTF. Written as DNA, the CDR3 is TGTGCCAGTAGTATGGACTCCACCGATACCTATGGCTACACCTTC. The V call is TRBV19, the J call TRBJ1-2; D gene unclear. V lost 3 bases to trimming and J lost 4 bases, with 15 bases between them. Germline V gene sequence: CDR1 LNHDA, CDR2 SQIVND (reference sequence). This CDR3 comprises 15 residues.

The CDR3: CASSGSTEYQPQHF. CDR3 bases: TGTGCCAGCAGTGGCTCGACAGAATATCAGCCCCAGCATTTT. The chain couples TRBV2 to TRBJ1-5, with TRBD1 as a possible D gene (5 bases). Trimming stripped 4 bases from V and 5 bases from J, with 12 bases between. Germline CDR1 SNHLY, CDR2 FYNNEI. The CDR3 length is 14 residues.

The V and J genes are TRBV18 and TRBJ2-2, with D unresolved. Trimming took 4 bases from V and 2 from J, leaving 14 bases between them. Germline values: CDR1 KGHSH, CDR2 LQKENI. This CDR3 is 16 amino acids long. This CDR3 is CASSLPVRTNTGELFF. The CDR3 nucleotides are TGTGCCAGCTCACTCCCAGTTCGAACTAACACCGGGGAGCTGTTTTTT.

The chain employs TRBV11-2 and TRBJ2-3; D remains ambiguous. V was clipped by 3 bases and J by 5 bases, with 9 bases between them. The CDR3 is 13 amino acids. Germline V gene sequence: CDR1 SGHAT, CDR2 FQNNGV. CDR3: CASSFARKDTQYF. For the CDR3, the DNA is TGTGCCAGCAGCTTTGCGCGGAAAGATACGCAGTATTTT.

The chain joins TRBV20-1 to TRBJ1-4; TRBD1 is a possible D gene (5 bases). Per germline, CDR1 DFQATT and CDR2 SNEGSKA (reference sequence). This CDR3 spans 15 amino acids. Deletions cut 0 bases from V and 6 bases from J, with 14 bases between. Here the CDR3 DNA reads TGCAGTGCTAGAGATTTTGGTCAGGGAGATGAAAAACTGTTTTTT. This sequence encodes CSARDFGQGDEKLFF.

This chain joins TRBV5-1 and TRBJ2-1; D unclear. Germline V gene data show CDR1 as SGHRS and CDR2 as YFSETQ. Trimming pared 2 bases from V and 5 bases from J, leaving 8 bases between. The CDR3 runs to 13 residues. CDR3 residues: CASSFLINNEQFF. For the CDR3, the DNA is TGCGCCAGCAGCTTTTTAATTAACAATGAGCAGTTCTTC.